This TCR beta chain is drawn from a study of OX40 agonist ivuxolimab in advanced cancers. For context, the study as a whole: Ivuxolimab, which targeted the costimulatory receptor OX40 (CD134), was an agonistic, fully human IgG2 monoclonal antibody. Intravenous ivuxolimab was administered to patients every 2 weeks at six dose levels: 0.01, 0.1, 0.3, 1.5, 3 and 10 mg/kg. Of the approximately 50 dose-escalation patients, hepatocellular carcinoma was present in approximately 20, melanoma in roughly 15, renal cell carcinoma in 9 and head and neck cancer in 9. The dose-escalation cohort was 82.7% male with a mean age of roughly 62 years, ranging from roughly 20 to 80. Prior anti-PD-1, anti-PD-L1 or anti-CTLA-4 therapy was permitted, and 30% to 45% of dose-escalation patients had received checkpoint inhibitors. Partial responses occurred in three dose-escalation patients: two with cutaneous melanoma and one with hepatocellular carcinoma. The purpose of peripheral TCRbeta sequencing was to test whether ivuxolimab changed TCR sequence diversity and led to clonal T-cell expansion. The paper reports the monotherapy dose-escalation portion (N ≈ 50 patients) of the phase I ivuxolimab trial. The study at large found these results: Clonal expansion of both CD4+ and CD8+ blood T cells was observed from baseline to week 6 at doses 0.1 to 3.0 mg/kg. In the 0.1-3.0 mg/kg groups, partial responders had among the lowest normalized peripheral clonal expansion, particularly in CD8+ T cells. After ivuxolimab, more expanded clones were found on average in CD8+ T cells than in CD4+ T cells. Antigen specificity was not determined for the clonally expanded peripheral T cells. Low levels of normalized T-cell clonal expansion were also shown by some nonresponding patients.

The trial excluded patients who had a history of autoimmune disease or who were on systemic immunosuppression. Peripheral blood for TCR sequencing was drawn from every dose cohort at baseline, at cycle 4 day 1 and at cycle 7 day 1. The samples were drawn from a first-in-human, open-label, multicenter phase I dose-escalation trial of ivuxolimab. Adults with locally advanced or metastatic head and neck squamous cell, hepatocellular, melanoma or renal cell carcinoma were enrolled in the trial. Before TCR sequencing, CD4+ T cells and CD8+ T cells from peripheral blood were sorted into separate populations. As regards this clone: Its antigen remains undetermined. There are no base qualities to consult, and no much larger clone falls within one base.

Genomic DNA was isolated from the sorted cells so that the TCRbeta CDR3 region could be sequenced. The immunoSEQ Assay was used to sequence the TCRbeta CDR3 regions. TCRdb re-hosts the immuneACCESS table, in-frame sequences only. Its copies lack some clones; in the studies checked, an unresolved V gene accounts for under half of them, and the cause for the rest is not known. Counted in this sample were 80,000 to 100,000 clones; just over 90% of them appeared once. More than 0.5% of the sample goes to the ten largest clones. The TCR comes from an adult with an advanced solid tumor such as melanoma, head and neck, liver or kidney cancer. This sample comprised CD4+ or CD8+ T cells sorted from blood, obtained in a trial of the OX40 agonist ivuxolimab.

The CDR3 is CAGSGTGQPDTQYF. The sequenced DNA is TGTGCCGGATCCGGGACAGGGCAGCCAGATACGCAGTATTTT. The sequence is built from TRBV6-5 and TRBJ2-3; TRBD1 fits 9 bases in the junction. Per the germline V gene, MNHEY is the CDR1 and SVGAGI is the CDR2. The CDR3 starts with the cysteine, ends with the phenylalanine, and has 14 residues. The read is trimmed to its CDR3 DNA, 42 bases read in frame from base 1. Germline trimming: 11 bases from V, 4 bases from J; junction bases outside gene matches: 10.